This T cell receptor beta chain emerged from a study of OX40 agonist ivuxolimab in advanced cancers. Study-level information: At 0.01 to 10 mg/kg, ivuxolimab was administered intravenously to patients every 2 weeks. Earlier anti-PD-1, anti-PD-L1 or anti-CTLA-4 therapy was permitted; 35% to 50% had received some. Cancers in dose escalation were hepatocellular, melanoma, renal cell and head and neck.

The repertoire was sequenced with immunoSEQ multiplex PCR; TCRdb's copy has only in-frame clones and lacks some. The table has some 30,000 clones, 84% seen once; the top ten hold about 12%. The V gene end was trimmed by 4 bases and the J gene end by 1 base; junction bases not matched to a gene: 12. This CDR3 spans 17 amino acids. Germline V CDR1 and CDR2: MNHEY, SMNVEV (reference sequence). The input for sequencing was CD4+ or CD8+ T cells sorted from blood, taken in a trial of the OX40 agonist ivuxolimab. The V and J genes are TRBV27 and TRBJ1-1; 7 nucleotides line up with TRBD1. The TCR comes from an adult with an advanced solid tumor such as melanoma, head and neck, liver or kidney cancer. CDR3 protein: CASSSRQGLLGNTEAFF. The CDR3 DNA follows: TGTGCCAGCAGTTCCCGACAGGGCCTGTTGGGGAACACTGAAGCTTTCTTT.